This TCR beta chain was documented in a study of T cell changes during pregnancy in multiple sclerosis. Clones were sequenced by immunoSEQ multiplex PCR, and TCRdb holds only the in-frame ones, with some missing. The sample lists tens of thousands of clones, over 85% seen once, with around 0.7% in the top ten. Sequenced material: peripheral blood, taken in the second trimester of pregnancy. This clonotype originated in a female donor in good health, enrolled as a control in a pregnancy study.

The CDR3 reads CASSPLAGRRDSPLHF. The DNA of the CDR3 is TGTGCCAGCAGCCCCCTAGCGGGGAGACGGGATTCACCCCTCCACTTT. The chain joins TRBV5-4 to TRBJ1-6; D is unclear. Trimming left V 4 bases short and J 8 bases short, with 19 bases between. The length of the CDR3 is 16 residues. Germline lookup yields CDR1 SGHNT and CDR2 YYREEE (reference sequence).